This TCR beta chain was observed in a study of blood T cell repertoires in COVID-19. Study as a whole: Samples representing acute and convalescent COVID-19 were sourced from the United States, Italy and Spain. Nucleic acid was either cDNA or gDNA, and it came from T cells, B-cell-depleted T cells, or PBMCs.

The CDR3 has 13 amino acids. Trimming shortened V by 3 bases and J by 4 bases, and 6 bases separated the two germline ends. Germline V gives CDR1 KGHDR, CDR2 SFDVKD. The authors' processing: Amplifying reference gene primers gave estimates of nucleated cell counts. The data were produced by immunoSEQ multiplex PCR, yet TCRdb's version contains in-frame clones alone and is incomplete. That table supplies the V and J calls and clone size; D and trimming were determined from the DNA. The sample holds about 360,000 clones, more than 70% seen once. The chain links TRBV24-1 to TRBJ1-5; D remains unclear. The clonotype originates from a young man with active or convalescent COVID-19. The sample taken for sequencing was peripheral blood. CDR3 nucleotide sequence: TGTGCCACCAGTGATGGCAGAAATCAGCCCCAGCATTTT. It specifies CATSDGRNQPQHF.